These T cell receptor beta chains were read from a single sample in a study of T cells in Graves' hyperthyroidism and ophthalmopathy. TCRdb recomputed calls from the multiplex PCR reads with MiXCR, one row per CDR3 protein. Of approximately 610,000 distinct CDR3 sequences in the sample, approximately 15% were seen once. Specimen: blood. Every receptor here comes from a woman under 30 with Graves' hyperthyroidism. Each CDR3 is given with its conserved first and last residue. Each record gives: clone size, D gene, J gene, V gene, CDR3 protein, CDR3 DNA. D genes are given only for firm matches. The size entry is marked missing in some rows and otherwise reads once, few, many or a size class.

>many|TRBD2|TRBJ2-1|TRBV7-9
CASSLVLAGYEQFF
TGTGCCAGCAGCTTAGTCCTAGCGGGATACGAGCAGTTCTTC
>NA|NA|TRBJ1-4|TRBV24-1
CATRDSNEKLFF
TGTGCCACGCGAGACAGCAATGAAAAACTGTTTTTT
>NA|NA|TRBJ1-4|TRBV25-1
CASSESPGPINEKLFF
TGTGCCAGCAGTGAATCACCGGGACCGATCAATGAAAAACTGTTTTTT
>few|TRBD1|TRBJ1-6|TRBV4-3
CASSQDARGDGNSPLHF
TGCGCCAGCAGCCAAGACGCCAGGGGGGATGGTAATTCACCCCTCCACTTT
>many|NA|TRBJ2-7|TRBV28
CASTKGHDPGFREQYF
TGTGCCAGCACCAAGGGCCACGACCCCGGGTTCCGCGAGCAGTACTTC
>NA|TRBD1|TRBJ1-1|TRBV28
CASSPRTGAAEAFF
TGTGCCAGCAGTCCAAGGACAGGGGCGGCTGAAGCTTTCTTT
>many|NA|TRBJ2-7|TRBV7-9
CASSSSGKVEQYF
TGTGCCAGCAGCTCCTCCGGGAAGGTCGAGCAGTACTTC
>many|NA|TRBJ1-5|TRBV10-1
CASSSGGQPQHF
TGCGCCAGCAGTTCAGGAGGGCAGCCCCAGCATTTT
>many|NA|TRBJ1-2|TRBV12-3/TRBV12-4
CASSLSGQNYGYTF
TGTGCCAGCAGTTTATCGGGACAAAACTATGGCTACACCTTC
>NA|NA|TRBJ2-1|TRBV6-1
CASSWTGTSGNEQFF
TGTGCCAGCAGTTGGACCGGGACGAGTGGAAATGAGCAGTTCTTC
>many|NA|TRBJ2-7|TRBV20-1
CSARAGTVPYEQYF
TGCAGTGCTAGGGCGGGGACAGTCCCCTACGAGCAGTACTTC
>many|NA|TRBJ2-7|TRBV12-3/TRBV12-4
CASSLDSPYEQYF
TGTGCCAGCAGTTTGGACTCTCCCTACGAGCAGTACTTC
>many|TRBD1|TRBJ2-7|TRBV7-9
CASSLAGTGSHEQYF
TGTGCCAGCAGCTTAGCCGGGACAGGGAGCCACGAGCAGTACTTC
>NA|TRBD1|TRBJ1-6|TRBV6-1
CASRVDRVDSPLHF
TGTGCCAGCAGGGTGGACAGGGTAGATTCACCCCTCCACTTT
>NA|NA|TRBJ1-2|TRBV5-6
CASSLDPRNYGYTF
TGTGCCAGCAGCTTGGATCCCCGCAACTATGGCTACACCTTC
>many|TRBD2|TRBJ2-1|TRBV28
CASSRTLSGRAGNEQFF
TGTGCCAGCAGCCGGACCCTTAGCGGGAGGGCCGGCAATGAGCAGTTCTTC
>many|TRBD1|TRBJ2-2|TRBV5-1
CASGTGNTGELFF
TGCGCCAGCGGGACAGGGAACACCGGGGAGCTGTTTTTT
>few|TRBD1|TRBJ1-2|TRBV24-1
CATSDWGTGGHYGYTF
TGTGCCACCAGTGATTGGGGGACAGGGGGCCACTATGGCTACACCTTC
>many|NA|TRBJ2-1|TRBV6-1
CASMPGFRNRTNEQFF
TGTGCCAGCATGCCAGGGTTCCGAAATCGGACCAATGAGCAGTTCTTC
>many|NA|TRBJ2-3|TRBV6-2/TRBV6-3
CASSYGGTTDTQYF
TGTGCCAGCAGTTACGGCGGTACCACAGATACGCAGTATTTT
>many|TRBD1|TRBJ1-1|TRBV20-1
CSAGQGTEAFF
TGCAGTGCCGGACAGGGCACTGAAGCTTTCTTT
>NA|TRBD2|TRBJ2-3|TRBV7-6
CASGSLGLASTDTQYF
TGTGCCAGCGGCTCTTTGGGACTAGCTAGCACAGATACGCAGTATTTT
>few|TRBD1|TRBJ2-1|TRBV7-9
CASSSPGQGAFNEQFF
TGTGCCAGCAGTTCCCCGGGACAGGGGGCGTTTAATGAGCAGTTCTTC
>NA|TRBD1|TRBJ2-1|TRBV9
CASSVVPGTGGRNEQFF
TGTGCCAGCAGCGTAGTACCTGGGACAGGGGGTAGGAATGAGCAGTTCTTC
>NA|TRBD1|TRBJ2-2|TRBV6-1
CAIRDRVAGELFF
TGTGCCATCCGGGACAGGGTGGCCGGGGAGCTGTTTTTT
>NA|NA|TRBJ2-2|TRBV27
CASSRVSRTTGELFF
TGTGCCAGCAGTAGGGTCTCCCGAACGACCGGGGAGCTGTTTTTT
>NA|NA|TRBJ2-7|TRBV20-1
CSARDGRTSSYEQYF
TGCAGTGCTAGAGATGGTCGGACCAGCTCCTACGAGCAGTACTTC
>few|NA|TRBJ2-4|TRBV27
CASSLWPVSQALNKNIQYF
TGTGCCAGCAGTTTATGGCCTGTTTCCCAGGCCCTGAACAAAAACATTCAGTACTTC
>many|NA|TRBJ2-5|TRBV7-2
CASSLAATLGETQYF
TGTGCCAGCAGCTTAGCTGCCACCCTGGGGGAGACCCAGTACTTC
>NA|NA|TRBJ2-2|TRBV6-6
CASSYSWDSGTGELFF
TGTGCCAGCAGTTACTCGTGGGATTCGGGAACCGGGGAGCTGTTTTTT
>NA|NA|TRBJ2-7|TRBV5-1
CASSANGGFSYEQYF
TGCGCCAGCAGCGCGAACGGAGGGTTCTCCTACGAGCAGTACTTC
>few|TRBD2|TRBJ2-7|TRBV7-9
CASSSTRTGGLFEQYF
TGTGCCAGCAGCTCAACAAGGACGGGGGGGCTATTCGAGCAGTACTTC
>many|TRBD1|TRBJ2-7|TRBV20-1
CSAREPGQGYEQYF
TGCAGTGCTAGAGAGCCGGGACAGGGCTACGAGCAGTACTTC
>many|NA|TRBJ1-1|TRBV3-1
CASSLLRGTEAFF
TGTGCCAGCAGCCTACTTCGTGGGACTGAAGCTTTCTTT
>many|TRBD2|TRBJ2-7|TRBV28
CASSFLGGGAHEQYF
TGTGCCAGCAGTTTCCTTGGCGGGGGGGCCCACGAGCAGTACTTC
>few|NA|TRBJ1-1|TRBV5-1
CASSSDGEFEAFF
TGCGCCAGCAGCTCGGACGGTGAATTTGAAGCTTTCTTT
>NA|NA|TRBJ2-3|TRBV6-1
CASSERIRHQGPPDTQYF
TGTGCCAGCAGTGAAAGGATACGACACCAGGGTCCCCCAGATACGCAGTATTTT
>many|NA|TRBJ2-1|TRBV2
CASRSGIVSYNEQFF
TGTGCCAGCCGTAGCGGCATCGTCTCCTACAATGAGCAGTTCTTC
>many|TRBD2|TRBJ2-1|TRBV11-3
CASSLDLGGGMQFF
TGTGCCAGCAGCTTAGATCTCGGCGGGGGAATGCAGTTCTTC
>few|NA|TRBJ1-2|TRBV28
CASSLSGRKIRGYTF
TGTGCCAGCAGTTTAAGCGGACGGAAAATTAGGGGCTACACCTTC
>many|NA|TRBJ2-7|TRBV2
CASTPTGRIYEQYF
TGTGCCAGCACTCCCACAGGGCGGATCTACGAGCAGTACTTC
>many|NA|TRBJ2-3|TRBV11-2
CATMTGYRKGDTQYF
TGTGCCACCATGACGGGATATAGGAAAGGAGATACGCAGTATTTT
>few|NA|TRBJ1-2|TRBV28
CASSLASAQTNYGYTF
TGTGCCAGCAGTTTAGCATCGGCACAGACTAACTATGGCTACACCTTC
>many|NA|TRBJ1-2|TRBV7-9
CASSLAIPGRGGYTF
TGTGCCAGCAGCTTAGCTATTCCCGGCCGGGGTGGCTACACCTTC
>NA|NA|TRBJ1-4|TRBV7-2
CASSLDLGWSNEKLFF
TGTGCCAGCAGCTTAGATCTTGGGTGGTCTAATGAAAAACTGTTTTTT
>many|NA|TRBJ1-4|TRBV20-1
CSARVGDTGKLFF
TGCAGTGCTAGAGTCGGCGACACTGGAAAACTGTTTTTT
>NA|NA|TRBJ2-5|TRBV3-1
CASSQVTQAVRETQYF
TGTGCCAGCAGCCAAGTTACCCAGGCCGTACGGGAGACCCAGTACTTC
>NA|NA|TRBJ2-7|TRBV20-1
CSARNLQGWEQYF
TGCAGTGCTAGAAACCTGCAGGGTTGGGAGCAGTACTTC